What follows describes a single TCR beta chain. What it recognizes is unknown. This entry is derived from a study of T cell responses to AZD1222 COVID-19 vaccine. Study-level findings and limits: Only after the peak T cell response were repertoires sampled. An increase in Spike-specific TCR breadth and depth was observed after two AZD1222 doses. White British ancestry dominated among donors, who included more females, and clonal diversity was possibly underestimated. Baseline serology detected seropositivity in only a handful of AZD1222 recipients.

Sequencing used immunoSEQ multiplex PCR; TCRdb keeps in-frame clones, though not all of them. This table holds fewer than 150,000 clones, 92% found once. The CDR3 totals 16 residues. Trimming took 0 bases from V and 3 from J, leaving 11 bases between them. From germline, CDR1 is LGHNA and CDR2 YSLEER. This specimen was peripheral blood, taken on day 0 of AZD1222 vaccination. This TCR derives from an adult in good health. The gene calls are TRBV4-3 and TRBJ1-4; D is uncertain. Here the CDR3 reads CASSQDLPGSNEKLFF. The CDR3 DNA sequence: TGCGCCAGCAGCCAAGATCTACCGGGATCTAATGAAAAACTGTTTTTT.